This passage covers 29 T cell receptor beta chains from one sample sequenced in a study of blood T cell repertoires in COVID-19. Libraries were prepared by immunoSEQ multiplex PCR; TCRdb keeps only in-frame clonotypes and omits some of them. The sample comprises about 380,000 clones, 81% of which are singletons, and more than 1% rests with the top ten. Sequencing used peripheral blood. These receptors were collected from a human donor with acute or convalescent COVID-19. The donor label of this sample is uncertain.

The genes are TRBV28 and TRBJ1-6; TRBD1 agrees at 12 bases. Germline V gene lookup returns CDR1 MDHEN and CDR2 SYDVKM. The J segment lost 7 bases and the V segment lost 5 bases, leaving 6 bases of the junction unmatched. The CDR3 contains 16 residues. The CDR3, as DNA: TGTGCCAGCAGTCCCTGGGGACAGGGGGCAAATTCACCCCTCCACTTT. It encodes CASSPWGQGANSPLHF.

This clone was seen once. The gene calls are TRBV7-8 and TRBJ2-1, with TRBD2 matching over 8 bases. There are 13 residues in the CDR3. V was clipped by 11 bases and J by 9 bases; unmatched bases: 12. Germline CDR1 is SGHVS and CDR2 is FQNEAQ. This CDR3 reads CACSGGARGEQFF. Written as DNA, the CDR3 is TGTGCCTGCTCGGGGGGGGCGCGTGGTGAGCAGTTCTTC.

This clone was found once. The chain has TRBV27 and TRBJ1-2; TRBD1 agrees at 10 bases. Germline values: CDR1 MNHEY, CDR2 SMNVEV (reference sequence). The V and J ends lost 2 bases and 4 bases, in that order; junction bases with no gene match: 10. This CDR3 has 17 amino acids. CDR3 amino acids: CASSLTIDRGRFYGYTF. The CDR3 region has the DNA TGTGCCAGCAGTTTAACGATAGACAGGGGGCGCTTCTATGGCTACACCTTC.

This chain uses TRBV9 with TRBJ1-1, with TRBD1 identical over 8 bases. The CDR3 sequence is 16 residues long. After removal of 5 bases from V and 3 bases from J, the junction contained 12 bases not matched to a gene. Germline CDR1 reads SGDLS; CDR2 reads YYNGEE. Here the CDR3 reads CASSKNPRGRHTEAFF. CDR3 nucleotides: TGTGCCAGCAGTAAGAACCCCAGGGGGCGCCACACTGAAGCTTTCTTT.

CDR3 DNA: TGTGCCAGCAGTATTCCGGACAGGGCTGAGCAGTTCTTC. This codes for CASSIPDRAEQFF. J is TRBJ2-1 and V is TRBV6-5, with 8 bases aligning to TRBD1. This CDR3 has 13 residues. J lost 9 bases, V lost 5 bases, and 6 bases had no gene match. CDR1 is MNHEY, CDR2 SVGAGI, per germline.

The V and J genes are TRBV18 and TRBJ1-6, with TRBD1 as a possible D gene (5 bases). Trimming left V 1 base short and J 7 bases short, with 11 bases between. The length of the CDR3 is 15 residues. Germline V gene sequence: CDR1 KGHSH, CDR2 LQKENI. The CDR3 spells CASSPQGEQNSPLHF. DNA for the CDR3: TGTGCCAGCTCACCACAAGGGGAACAGAATTCACCCCTCCACTTT.

The V call is TRBV5-1, the J call TRBJ1-2; the match to TRBD1 covers 7 bases. Losses at the gene ends were 7 bases for V and 1 base for J; bases not matched to a gene: 16. This CDR3 spans 17 amino acids. Germline-derived CDR1 and CDR2 are SGHRS and YFSETQ. This CDR3 is CASHKGAREQGNYGYTF. Here the CDR3 DNA reads TGCGCCAGCCATAAGGGGGCCAGGGAACAGGGTAACTATGGCTACACCTTC.

V is TRBV27 and J is TRBJ1-1, with 9 positions matching TRBD1. V was pared by 6 bases and J by 2 bases, with 7 bases of the junction left unmatched. CDR3 length: 15 amino acids. Per the germline V gene, CDR1 is MNHEY and CDR2 is SMNVEV (reference sequence). CDR3 coding DNA: TGTGCCAGCAGGGACCGGGACAGGGATAACACTGAAGCTTTCTTT. Translated: CASRDRDRDNTEAFF.

This chain connects TRBV2 to TRBJ1-6; 8 bases fit TRBD1. Germline trimming cut 5 bases from V and 7 bases from J; bases unmatched to any gene: 10. Looked up from germline, CDR1 is SNHLY and CDR2 is FYNNEI. CDR3 length equals 16 residues. The CDR3 nucleotides read TGTGCCAGCAGTTGGACACCGACAGGGGAAAATTCACCCCTCCACTTT. It yields the protein CASSWTPTGENSPLHF.

This chain connects TRBV28 to TRBJ1-1; tentatively, D is TRBD1 (6 bases). This CDR3 has 16 residues. CDR1 MDHEN and CDR2 SYDVKM come from the germline V gene. Trimming cost V 0 bases and J 3 bases, with 14 bases left between them. The CDR3 DNA is TGTGCCAGCAGTTTATGGGATCCTCAGGGGTACACTGAAGCTTTCTTT. Its translation: CASSLWDPQGYTEAFF.

The chain links TRBV30 to TRBJ1-5; no firm D call. Germline CDR1 reads GTSNPN; CDR2 reads SVGIG (reference sequence). This CDR3 is built from 14 residues. V lost 2 bases, J lost 4 bases, and 12 bases lay in between. CDR3 sequence: CAWSFSPLNQPQHF. In nucleotides, the CDR3 is TGTGCCTGGAGTTTTTCACCCCTAAATCAGCCCCAGCATTTT.

The gene calls are TRBV2 and TRBJ2-2; TRBD1 agrees at 9 bases. This CDR3 is 15 amino acids long. Germline lookup yields CDR1 SNHLY and CDR2 FYNNEI. V lost 4 bases, J lost 4 bases, and 4 bases stayed unmatched. CDR3 sequence reads: CASSVDRGSTGELFF. The CDR3 DNA is TGTGCCAGCAGTGTCGACAGGGGGAGCACCGGGGAGCTGTTTTTT.

V and J are TRBV7-2 and TRBJ1-1, with TRBD1 matching over 9 bases. The CDR3 spans 15 residues. With V trimmed by 5 bases and J by 1 base, 5 bases remained unmatched. Germline lookup yields CDR1 SGHTA and CDR2 FQGNSA. CDR3 in DNA: TGTGCCAGCAGCCGGTCGACAGGGGGGAACACTGAAGCTTTCTTT. Amino acids: CASSRSTGGNTEAFF.

In nucleotides, the CDR3 is TGTGCCAGCTCACCGGAGAGAAGGAGCAATCAGCCCCAGCATTTT. It is translated as CASSPERRSNQPQHF. The chain is built from TRBV18 and TRBJ1-5; D gene ambiguous. V gave up 3 bases and J gave up 1 base, with 10 bases separating them. CDR3 size: 15 residues. The germline V gene encodes CDR1 KGHSH and CDR2 LQKENI. The whole variable domain, filled in from reference TRBV18 and TRBJ1-5, reads NAGVMQNPRHLVRRRGQEARLRCSPMKGHSHVYWYRQLPEEGLKFMVYLQKENIIDESGMPKERFSAEFPKEGPSILRIQQVVRGDSAAYFCASSPERRSNQPQHFGDGTRLSIL.

The V gene is TRBV5-1, the J gene TRBJ1-1; 11 bases agree with TRBD1. The CDR3 length is 16 residues. Trimming at V came to 0 bases and at J to 4 bases, leaving 5 bases not matched to a gene. Germline V gives CDR1 SGHRS, CDR2 YFSETQ. CDR3 nucleotide sequence: TGCGCCAGCAGCTTGGAAGGACAGGGGGCGAGCACTGAAGCTTTCTTT. It encodes CASSLEGQGASTEAFF.

The rearrangement uses TRBV20-1 and TRBJ1-2; D gene ambiguous. Germline CDR1 DFQATT, CDR2 SNEGSKA (reference sequence). Trimming removed 3 bases at V and 8 bases at J, with 19 bases between. The CDR3 has 14 amino acids. The CDR3 sequence is CSASDRVFGSGYTF. CDR3 DNA sequence: TGCAGTGCTAGTGACCGGGTCTTCGGATCGGGCTACACCTTC.

Comment on this clone: This CDR3 is also generated by other DNA sequences in the sample. The gene calls are TRBV5-4 and TRBJ2-7, with 9 bases matching TRBD1. This CDR3 region has 15 residues. The V gene end was trimmed by 4 bases and the J gene end by 1 base; junction bases not matched to a gene: 6. The V gene's germline CDR1 is SGHNT and CDR2 YYREEE (reference sequence). CDR3 amino acids: CASSGGTGSSYEQYF. CDR3 in DNA: TGTGCCAGCAGCGGAGGGACAGGGAGTTCCTACGAGCAGTACTTC.

Only one count was recorded for this clone. This chain uses TRBV2 with TRBJ1-1; 8 bases are shared with TRBD1. The CDR3 loop spans 14 amino acids. Trimming cost V 8 bases and J 1 base; bases outside gene matches: 6. Germline CDR1 is SNHLY and CDR2 is FYNNEI. The CDR3 spells CASRWTGTNTEAFF. The CDR3 DNA reads TGTGCCAGCCGCTGGACAGGGACGAACACTGAAGCTTTCTTT.

This chain uses TRBV30 with TRBJ2-2; 12 positions agree with TRBD1. The CDR3 covers 16 residues. The V and J ends lost 4 bases and 5 bases, in that order; junction bases with no gene match: 8. The V gene's germline CDR1 is GTSNPN and CDR2 SVGIG (reference sequence). The chain's CDR3 is CAWNRDRGRSTGELFF. The CDR3 nucleotides read TGTGCCTGGAACCGGGACAGGGGGCGCAGTACCGGGGAGCTGTTTTTT.

The gene calls are TRBV6-6 and TRBJ1-2, with TRBD1 identical over 11 bases. With V trimmed by 5 bases and J by 3 bases, 20 bases remained unmatched. CDR1 is MNHNY and CDR2 is SVGAGI in the germline V gene (reference sequence). The CDR3 spans 20 residues. CDR3 in amino acids: CASSPFPPRSGTGGDYGYTF. The CDR3, as DNA: TGTGCCAGCAGTCCCTTCCCCCCTCGTTCCGGGACAGGGGGTGACTATGGCTACACCTTC.

This clone is a singleton in its sample. The CDR3 reads CSVGSDRPLYNEQFF. As DNA, the CDR3 is TGCAGCGTCGGCTCGGACAGGCCTCTATACAATGAGCAGTTCTTC. This sequence joins TRBV29-1 and TRBJ2-1; 7 nucleotides line up with TRBD1. V gave up 6 bases and J gave up 4 bases; unmatched junction bases: 12. The germline V gene has CDR1 SQVTM and CDR2 ANQGSEA. The CDR3 is 15 residues long.

The chain employs TRBV18 and TRBJ1-1; no definite D call. V lost 2 bases to trimming and J lost 4 bases, with 8 bases between them. This CDR3 spans 13 amino acids. From germline, CDR1 is KGHSH and CDR2 LQKENI. The chain's CDR3 is CASSPSGFTEAFF. CDR3 nucleotide sequence: TGTGCCAGCTCACCATCCGGGTTCACTGAAGCTTTCTTT.

Only one count was recorded for this clone. J is TRBJ1-1 and V is TRBV6-1, with D tentatively TRBD1 (5 bases). Germline V CDR1 and CDR2: MNHNS, SASEGT. V was trimmed by 3 bases and J by 6 bases, leaving 11 bases between them. The CDR3 is made up of 13 amino acids. In DNA, the CDR3 is TGTGCCAGCAGTGAGGGCAGGGTCCCTGAAGCTTTCTTT. It encodes CASSEGRVPEAFF.

V is TRBV7-9 and J is TRBJ2-5; 11 bases match TRBD1. The CDR3 length is 15 residues. Per germline, CDR1 SEHNR and CDR2 FQNEAQ (reference sequence). V shed 6 bases and J 2 bases; nucleotides not matched to a gene: 5. CDR3 bases: TGTGCCAGCAGTCAAGGACAGGGGGCGCAAGAGACCCAGTACTTC. Translating it yields CASSQGQGAQETQYF.

This chain uses TRBV5-4 with TRBJ1-2; 9 nucleotides line up with TRBD1. CDR3 length: 15 residues. V lost 4 bases and J lost 4; bases outside the gene matches: 8. Germline loops: CDR1 SGHNT, CDR2 YYREEE (reference sequence). Here the CDR3 DNA reads TGTGCCAGCAGCCGATTGGACAGGGGTGGCTATGGCTACACCTTC. Translated: CASSRLDRGGYGYTF.

CDR3 region: CASSPQGTHEKLFF. The CDR3 DNA follows: TGTGCCAGCAGCCCCCAAGGGACTCATGAAAAACTGTTTTTT. The chain has TRBV5-5 and TRBJ1-4, with a weak D call TRBD1 (5 bases). Deletions cut 4 bases from V and 6 bases from J, with 13 bases between. Germline V gives CDR1 SGHKS, CDR2 YYEKEE (reference sequence). The CDR3 runs to 14 residues. Based on the CDR3 plus reference TRBV5-5 and TRBJ1-4, the full variable domain is DAGVTQSPTHLIKTRGQQVTLRCSPISGHKSVSWYQQVLGQGPQFIFQYYEKEERGRGNFPDRFSARQFPNYSSELNVNALLLGDSALYLCASSPQGTHEKLFFGSGTQLSVL.

This chain joins TRBV27 and TRBJ2-1, with unresolved D. The CDR3 runs 11 residues. The germline gives CDR1 MNHEY, CDR2 SMNVEV (reference sequence). V dropped 3 bases and J dropped 8 bases, with 5 bases sitting between them. CDR3 DNA sequence: TGTGCCAGCAGTTTGTCGGATGAGCAGTTCTTC. It yields the protein CASSLSDEQFF.

The chain has TRBV14 and TRBJ1-2; D perhaps matches TRBD1 (5 bases). Between the trimmed V and J ends, which lost 0 bases and 4 bases, there was a span of 9 bases. CDR3 length: 14 residues. In germline, CDR1 is SGHDN, CDR2 FVKESK. The CDR3: CASSQESGFYGYTF. Written as DNA, the CDR3 is TGTGCCAGCAGCCAAGAGTCAGGGTTCTATGGCTACACCTTC. The variable domain in full, with the rest retrieved from reference TRBV14 and TRBJ1-2, is EAGVTQFPSHSVIEKGQTVTLRCDPISGHDNLYWYRRVMGKEIKFLLHFVKESKQDESGMPNNRFLAERTGGTYSTLKVQPAELEDSGVYFCASSQESGFYGYTFGSGTRLTVV.

The rearrangement joins TRBV18 to TRBJ2-5; 9 bases align to TRBD1. This CDR3 contains 14 residues. Unmatched junction bases numbered 7, after V lost 6 bases and J lost 5 bases. Germline CDR1 is KGHSH and CDR2 is LQKENI. The CDR3 bases are TGTGCCAGCTCTCGAGGACAGGGGTGGGAGACCCAGTACTTC. It translates to CASSRGQGWETQYF.